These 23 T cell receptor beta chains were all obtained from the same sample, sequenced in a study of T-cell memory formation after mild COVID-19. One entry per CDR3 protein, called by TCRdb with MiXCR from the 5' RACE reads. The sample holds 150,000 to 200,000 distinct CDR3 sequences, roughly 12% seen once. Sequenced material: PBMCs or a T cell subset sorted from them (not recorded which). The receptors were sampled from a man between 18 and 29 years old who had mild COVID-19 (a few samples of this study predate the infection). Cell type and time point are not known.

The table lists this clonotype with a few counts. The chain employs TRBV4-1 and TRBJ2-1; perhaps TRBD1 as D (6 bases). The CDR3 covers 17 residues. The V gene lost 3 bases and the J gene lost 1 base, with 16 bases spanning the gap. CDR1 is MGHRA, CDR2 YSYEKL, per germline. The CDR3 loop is CASSQGPQTGSYNEQFF. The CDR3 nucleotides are TGCGCCAGCAGCCAGGGCCCACAGACAGGATCCTACAATGAGCAGTTCTTC.

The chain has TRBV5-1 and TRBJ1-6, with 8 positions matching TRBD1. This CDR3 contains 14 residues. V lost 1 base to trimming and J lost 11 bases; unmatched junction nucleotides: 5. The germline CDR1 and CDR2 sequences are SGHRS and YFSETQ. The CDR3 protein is CASSLTGGEAPLHF. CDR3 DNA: TGCGCCAGCAGCTTGACAGGGGGAGAGGCACCCCTCCACTTT. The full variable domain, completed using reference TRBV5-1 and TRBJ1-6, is KAGVTQTPRYLIKTRGQQVTLSCSPISGHRSVSWYQQTPGQGLQFLFEYFSETQRNKGNFPGRFSGRQFSNSRSEMNVSTLELGDSALYLCASSLTGGEAPLHFGNGTRLTVT.

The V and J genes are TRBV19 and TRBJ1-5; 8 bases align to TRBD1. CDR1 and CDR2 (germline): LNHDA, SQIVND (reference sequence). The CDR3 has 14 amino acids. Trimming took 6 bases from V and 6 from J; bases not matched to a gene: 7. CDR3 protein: CASRPTGVGQPQHF. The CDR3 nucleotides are TGTGCCAGTAGACCGACAGGGGTAGGTCAGCCCCAGCATTTT.

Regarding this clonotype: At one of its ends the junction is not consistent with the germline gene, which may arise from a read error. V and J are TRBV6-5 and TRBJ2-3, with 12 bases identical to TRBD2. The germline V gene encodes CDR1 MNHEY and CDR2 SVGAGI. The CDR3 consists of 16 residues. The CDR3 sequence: CASSYLSSGGADTQYF. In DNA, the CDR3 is TGCGCCAGCAGTTACTTGTCTAGCGGGGGGGCAGATACGCAGTATTTT.

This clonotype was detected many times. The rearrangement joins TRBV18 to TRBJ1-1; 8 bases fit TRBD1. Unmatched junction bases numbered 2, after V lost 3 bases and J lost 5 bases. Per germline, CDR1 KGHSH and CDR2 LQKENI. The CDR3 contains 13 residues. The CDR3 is CASSPTGGTEAFF. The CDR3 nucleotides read TGTGCCAGCTCACCTACAGGGGGGACTGAAGCTTTCTTT.

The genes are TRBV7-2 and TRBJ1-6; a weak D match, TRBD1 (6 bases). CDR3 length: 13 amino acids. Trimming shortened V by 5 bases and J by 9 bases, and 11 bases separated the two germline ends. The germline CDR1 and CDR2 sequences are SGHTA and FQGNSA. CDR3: CASSPGGPSPLHF. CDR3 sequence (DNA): TGTGCCAGCAGCCCTGGGGGGCCTTCACCCCTCCACTTT.

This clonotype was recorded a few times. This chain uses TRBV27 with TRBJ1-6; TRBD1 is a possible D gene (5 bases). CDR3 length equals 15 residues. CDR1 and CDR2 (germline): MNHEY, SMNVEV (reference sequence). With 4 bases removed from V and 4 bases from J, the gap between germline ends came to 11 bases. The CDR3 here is CASSSRGGYNSPLHF. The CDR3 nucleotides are TGTGCCAGCAGTTCGCGCGGGGGTTATAATTCACCCCTCCACTTT.

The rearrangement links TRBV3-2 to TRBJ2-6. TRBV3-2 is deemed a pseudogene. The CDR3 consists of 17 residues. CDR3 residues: CASSQDGRISGANVLTF. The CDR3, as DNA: TGTGCCAGCAGCCAAGACGGTCGCATCTCTGGGGCCAACGTCCTGACTTTC.

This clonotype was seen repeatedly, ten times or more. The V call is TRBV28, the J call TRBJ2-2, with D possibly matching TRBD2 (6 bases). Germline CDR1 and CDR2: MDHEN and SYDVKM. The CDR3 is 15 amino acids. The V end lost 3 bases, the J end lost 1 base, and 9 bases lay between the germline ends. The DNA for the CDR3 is TGTGCCAGCAGTTTCTCGGGGGAGAACACCGGGGAGCTGTTTTTT. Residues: CASSFSGENTGELFF. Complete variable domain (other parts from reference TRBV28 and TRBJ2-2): DVKVTQSSRYLVKRTGEKVFLECVQDMDHENMFWYRQDPGLGLRLIYFSYDVKMKEKGDIPEGYSVSREKKERFSLILESASTNQTSMYLCASSFSGENTGELFFGEGSRLTVL.

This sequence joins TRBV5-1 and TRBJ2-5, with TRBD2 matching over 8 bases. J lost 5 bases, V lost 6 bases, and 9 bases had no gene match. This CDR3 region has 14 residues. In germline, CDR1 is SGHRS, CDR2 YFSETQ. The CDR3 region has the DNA TGCGCCAGCACCCGATCGGGGGGGAGGGAGACCCAGTACTTC. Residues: CASTRSGGRETQYF.

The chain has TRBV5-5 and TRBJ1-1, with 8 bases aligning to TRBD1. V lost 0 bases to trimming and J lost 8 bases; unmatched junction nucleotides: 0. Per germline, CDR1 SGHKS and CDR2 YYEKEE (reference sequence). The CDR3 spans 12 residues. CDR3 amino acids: CASSLGTGEAFF. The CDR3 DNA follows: TGTGCCAGCAGCTTGGGGACAGGGGAAGCTTTCTTT.

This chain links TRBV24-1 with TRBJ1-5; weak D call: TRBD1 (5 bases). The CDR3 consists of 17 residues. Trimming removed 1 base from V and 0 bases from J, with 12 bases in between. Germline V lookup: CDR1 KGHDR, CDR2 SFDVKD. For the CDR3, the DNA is TGTGCCACCAGTGATTTTTCGCAGGGTAATAGCAATCAGCCCCAGCATTTT. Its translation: CATSDFSQGNSNQPQHF.

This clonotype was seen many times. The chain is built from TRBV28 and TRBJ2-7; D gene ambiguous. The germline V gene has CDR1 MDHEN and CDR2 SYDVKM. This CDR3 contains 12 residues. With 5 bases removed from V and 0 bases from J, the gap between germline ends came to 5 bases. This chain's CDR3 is CASSLSSYEQYV. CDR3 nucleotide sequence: TGTGCCAGCAGTCTGAGCTCCTACGAGCAGTACGTC.

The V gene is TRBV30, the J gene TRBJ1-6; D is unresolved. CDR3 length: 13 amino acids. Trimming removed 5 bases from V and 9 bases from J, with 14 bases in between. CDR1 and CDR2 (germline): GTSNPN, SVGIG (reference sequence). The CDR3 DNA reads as TGTGCCTGGGGCCCCTCAGGCTTTTCACCCCTCCACTTT. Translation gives CAWGPSGFSPLHF. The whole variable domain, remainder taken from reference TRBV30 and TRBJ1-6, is SQTIHQWPATLVQPVGSPLSLECTVEGTSNPNLYWYRQAAGRGLQLLFYSVGIGQISSEVPQNLSASRPQDRQFILSSKKLLLSDSGFYLCAWGPSGFSPLHFGNGTRLTVT.

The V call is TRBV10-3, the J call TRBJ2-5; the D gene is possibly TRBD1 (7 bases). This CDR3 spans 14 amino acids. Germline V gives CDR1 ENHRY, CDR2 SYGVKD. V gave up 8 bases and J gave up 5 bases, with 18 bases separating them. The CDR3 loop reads CAIAKVGGQETQYF. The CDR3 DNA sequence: TGTGCCATCGCCAAGGTCGGGGGACAGGAGACCCAGTACTTC.

The CDR3 here is CASGDRNRAGYV. The CDR3 bases are TGTGCCAGCGGGGACAGGAACCGAGCGGGGTACGTC. The chain recombines TRBV6-2 or TRBV6-3 with TRBJ2-7; the match to TRBD1 covers 8 bases. The CDR3 spans 12 residues. Germline values: CDR1 MNHEY, CDR2 SVGEGT. V dropped 8 bases and J dropped 12; count of bases not matched to a gene: 12.

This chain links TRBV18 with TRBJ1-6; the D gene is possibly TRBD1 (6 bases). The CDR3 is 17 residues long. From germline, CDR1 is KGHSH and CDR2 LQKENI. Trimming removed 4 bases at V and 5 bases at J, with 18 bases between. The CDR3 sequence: CASSRIKTGLNNSPLHF. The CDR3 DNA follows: TGTGCCAGCTCACGTATAAAGACAGGCTTAAATAATTCACCCCTCCACTTT.

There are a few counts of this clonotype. CDR3 nucleotide sequence: TGTGCCAGCAGCCGGACAGGGTACGAAAAACTGTTTTTT. This encodes CASSRTGYEKLFF. This chain connects TRBV7-8 to TRBJ1-4; 8 bases align to TRBD1. The V and J ends lost 5 bases and 8 bases, in that order; junction bases with no gene match: 4. The CDR3 length is 13 residues. The V gene's germline CDR1 is SGHVS and CDR2 FQNEAQ. Combining the CDR3 with reference TRBV7-8 and TRBJ1-4 gives the whole variable domain GAGVSQSPRYKVAKRGQDVALRCDPISGHVSLFWYQQALGQGPEFLTYFQNEAQLDKSGLPSDRFFAERPEGSVSTLKIQRTQQEDSAVYLCASSRTGYEKLFFGSGTQLSVL.

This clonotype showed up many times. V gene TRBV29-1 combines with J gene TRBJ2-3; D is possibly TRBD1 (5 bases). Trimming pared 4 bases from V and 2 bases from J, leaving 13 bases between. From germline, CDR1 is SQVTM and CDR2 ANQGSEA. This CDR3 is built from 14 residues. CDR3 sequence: CSVAQAAPTDTQYF. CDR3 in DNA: TGCAGCGTTGCACAGGCGGCCCCCACAGATACGCAGTATTTT.

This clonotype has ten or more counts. CDR3 sequence: CSATGLGEQFF. CDR3 bases: TGCAGTGCTACTGGGCTCGGTGAGCAGTTCTTC. The genes are TRBV20-1 and TRBJ2-1, with no clear D. Germline-derived CDR1 and CDR2 are DFQATT and SNEGSKA (reference sequence). Trimming left V 4 bases short and J 9 bases short, with 10 bases between. The CDR3 extends over 11 amino acids.

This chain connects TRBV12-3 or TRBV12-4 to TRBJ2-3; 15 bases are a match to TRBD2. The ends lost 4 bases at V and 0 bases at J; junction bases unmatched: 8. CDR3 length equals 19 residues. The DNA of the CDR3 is TGTGCCAGCAGTTGGGGGACTAGCGGGGGGCGACCGAGCACAGATACGCAGTATTTT. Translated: CASSWGTSGGRPSTDTQYF.

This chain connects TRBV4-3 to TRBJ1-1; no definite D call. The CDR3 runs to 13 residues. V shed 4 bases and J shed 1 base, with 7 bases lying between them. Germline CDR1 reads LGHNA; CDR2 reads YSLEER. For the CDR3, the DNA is TGCGCCAGCAGCCGTAAGTCGAACACTGAAGCTTTCTTT. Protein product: CASSRKSNTEAFF.

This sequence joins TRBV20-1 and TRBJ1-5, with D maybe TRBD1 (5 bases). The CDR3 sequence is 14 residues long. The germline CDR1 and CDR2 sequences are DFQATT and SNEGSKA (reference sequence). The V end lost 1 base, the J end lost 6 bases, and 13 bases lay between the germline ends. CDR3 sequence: CSARGEGLGQPQHF. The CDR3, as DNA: TGCAGTGCTAGAGGGGAGGGGCTGGGTCAGCCCCAGCATTTT.